These 23 T cell receptor beta chains came from one sample sequenced in a study of chemoradiotherapy in HPV16-positive cancers. Produced via immunoSEQ multiplex PCR; TCRdb's table is partial and in-frame only. The sample lists roughly 25,000 clones; about 88% were seen once. Specimen: blood, collected from a patient who underwent chemoradiotherapy. The receptors were sampled from a human donor with HPV-associated anogenital cancer.

The rearrangement joins TRBV5-1 to TRBJ1-5; TRBD1 matches at 9 bases. The germline V gene has CDR1 SGHRS and CDR2 YFSETQ. V lost 2 bases to trimming and J lost 6 bases; unmatched junction nucleotides: 6. The CDR3 is made up of 15 amino acids. This chain's CDR3 is CASSLIQGALQPQHF. The CDR3 DNA reads as TGCGCCAGCAGCTTAATACAGGGGGCCCTTCAGCCCCAGCATTTT.

The J gene is TRBJ1-6, the V gene TRBV19; no definite D call. V lost 1 base to trimming and J lost 0 bases, with 10 bases between them. Per the germline V gene, CDR1 is LNHDA and CDR2 is SQIVND (reference sequence). The CDR3 extends over 17 amino acids. The CDR3 bases are TGTGCCAGTAGTATAGGGGCCCCGAGCTCCTATAATTCACCCCTCCACTTT. Translated: CASSIGAPSSYNSPLHF.

The chain employs TRBV13 and TRBJ1-1; unclear D gene. The germline V and J ends were trimmed by 5 bases and 1 base, with 8 bases remaining between them. This CDR3 is 13 amino acids long. Germline V CDR1 and CDR2: PRHDT, FYEKMQ (reference sequence). CDR3 DNA: TGTGCCAGCAGCCCTACGGGGAACACTGAAGCTTTCTTT. Residues: CASSPTGNTEAFF.

The chain joins TRBV5-4 to TRBJ2-5; 7 bases align to TRBD2. V was clipped by 0 bases and J by 5 bases; unmatched bases: 7. Germline V gives CDR1 SGHNT, CDR2 YYREEE (reference sequence). The CDR3 spans 15 residues. CDR3 sequence: CASSLEGLEDETQYF. CDR3 in DNA: TGTGCCAGCAGCTTGGAAGGACTAGAGGATGAGACCCAGTACTTC.

The gene calls are TRBV10-3 and TRBJ1-4; possibly TRBD1 for D (5 bases). Between the trimmed V and J ends, which lost 7 bases and 3 bases, there was a span of 12 bases. The CDR3 is 14 amino acids. Germline CDR1 and CDR2: ENHRY and SYGVKD. CDR3 nucleotide sequence: TGTGCCATCACCCCGGGGCCCTCTAATGAAAAACTGTTTTTT. This codes for CAITPGPSNEKLFF.

The chain recombines TRBV10-2 with TRBJ2-3; D perhaps matches TRBD1 (5 bases). V lost 6 bases to trimming and J lost 1 base, with 11 bases between them. Germline V CDR1 and CDR2: WSHSY, SAAADI. The CDR3 runs 14 residues. CDR3 bases: TGCGCCAGCAGAGGGGTAGGGCGCACAGATACGCAGTATTTT. Its translation is CASRGVGRTDTQYF.

The chain uses TRBV7-9 and TRBJ2-7; D is unclear. The germline gives CDR1 SEHNR, CDR2 FQNEAQ (reference sequence). V was pared by 4 bases and J by 3 bases, with 13 bases between. CDR3 length: 14 residues. CDR3 loop: CASSSRQASYEQYF. The CDR3 nucleotides read TGTGCCAGCAGCTCCCGGCAGGCAAGCTACGAGCAGTACTTC. Together with reference TRBV7-9 and TRBJ2-7, the CDR3 gives the full variable domain: DTGVSQNPRHKITKRGQNVTFRCDPISEHNRLYWYRQTLGQGPEFLTYFQNEAQLEKSRLLSDRFSAERPKGSFSTLEIQRTEQGDSAMYLCASSSRQASYEQYFGPGTRLTVT.

This clone showed up just once. The chain is built from TRBV9 and TRBJ2-3; a weak D match, TRBD2 (5 bases). The V end was cut by 0 bases, the J end by 1 base, with 9 bases between. CDR3 length: 15 amino acids. Germline CDR1 SGDLS, CDR2 YYNGEE. As DNA, the CDR3 is TGTGCCAGCAGCGTAGTTAGTAGCGGCACAGATACGCAGTATTTT. Protein product: CASSVVSSGTDTQYF.

V is TRBV5-4 and J is TRBJ2-3, with 10 positions matching TRBD2. Germline CDR1 and CDR2: SGHNT and YYREEE (reference sequence). Germline trimming cut 1 base from V and 2 bases from J; bases unmatched to any gene: 4. CDR3 length equals 16 residues. The CDR3 nucleotides read TGTGCCAGCAGCTTGTCTAGCGGGGGAGACACAGATACGCAGTATTTT. Translated: CASSLSSGGDTDTQYF.

The V gene is TRBV7-2, the J gene TRBJ1-3; D perhaps matches TRBD1 (6 bases). Germline V CDR1 and CDR2: SGHTA, FQGNSA. The CDR3 loop spans 15 amino acids. Trimming left V 1 base short and J 0 bases short, with 7 bases between. The CDR3 region has the DNA TGTGCCAGCAGCTTAGGAGGGGGCTCTGGAAACACCATATATTTT. Protein product: CASSLGGGSGNTIYF.

The chain joins TRBV30 to TRBJ2-3; no clear D gene. The CDR3 contains 13 residues. The germline gives CDR1 GTSNPN, CDR2 SVGIG (reference sequence). V shed 1 base and J shed 6 bases, with 11 bases lying between them. The CDR3 reads CAWSGIDTDTQYF. Here the CDR3 DNA reads TGTGCCTGGAGTGGTATAGATACCGATACGCAGTATTTT. Variable domain in full (rest from reference TRBV30 and TRBJ2-3): SQTIHQWPATLVQPVGSPLSLECTVEGTSNPNLYWYRQAAGRGLQLLFYSVGIGQISSEVPQNLSASRPQDRQFILSSKKLLLSDSGFYLCAWSGIDTDTQYFGPGTRLTVL.

The chain combines TRBV9 with TRBJ2-7, with TRBD1 as a possible D gene (7 bases). CDR1 and CDR2 from the germline V gene are SGDLS and YYNGEE. The CDR3 runs to 15 residues. V lost 4 bases and J lost 2, with 16 bases in between. This CDR3 reads CASSPRQGGTYEQYF. DNA of the CDR3: TGTGCCAGCAGCCCTCGACAGGGAGGAACCTACGAGCAGTACTTC.

The chain recombines TRBV6-5 with TRBJ1-2, with 7 positions matching TRBD1. The CDR3 runs to 14 residues. Germline V gene sequence: CDR1 MNHEY, CDR2 SVGAGI. V lost 5 bases, J lost 3 bases, and 6 bases stayed unmatched. The DNA for the CDR3 is TGTGCCAGCAGTCCCCTCGACAGGGACTATGGCTACACCTTC. Its translation is CASSPLDRDYGYTF.

The chain links TRBV7-2 to TRBJ1-5, with D unclear. CDR3 length: 13 residues. Germline CDR1 is SGHTA and CDR2 is FQGNSA. Trimming pared 7 bases from V and 3 bases from J, leaving 10 bases between. The CDR3 loop reads CASTPSSNQPQHF. The CDR3 DNA is TGTGCCAGCACCCCATCCTCCAATCAGCCCCAGCATTTT.

On this clone: Sequence at one end of the junction differs from germline and may be a read error. The chain joins TRBV7-9 to TRBJ2-2; D unclear. Germline CDR1 is SEHNR and CDR2 is FQNEAQ (reference sequence). The CDR3 sequence is 8 residues long. The CDR3: CNTGELFF. The CDR3 bases are TGCAACACCGGGGAGCTGTTTTTT.

This clone was counted a single time. The rearrangement uses TRBV4-3 and TRBJ1-1; 7 positions agree with TRBD1. The ends lost 4 bases at V and 7 bases at J; junction bases unmatched: 6. CDR3 length equals 13 residues. Germline CDR1 reads LGHNA; CDR2 reads YSLEER. The CDR3 DNA reads TGCGCCAGCAGCCCCCAGGGGGGGTTTGAAGCTTTCTTT. Residues: CASSPQGGFEAFF.

This clone has only a few counts. This chain joins TRBV5-1 and TRBJ1-2; no firm D call. Looked up from germline, CDR1 is SGHRS and CDR2 is YFSETQ. The CDR3 has 14 residues. Trimming took 0 bases from V and 5 from J, leaving 11 bases between them. The CDR3 sequence is CASSLEAKTYGYTF. In nucleotides, the CDR3 is TGCGCCAGCAGCTTGGAGGCCAAGACATATGGCTACACCTTC.

This chain connects TRBV11-3 to TRBJ2-3, with D possibly TRBD1 on 5 matching bases. CDR1 SGHNT and CDR2 YENEEA come from the germline V gene. CDR3 length: 14 residues. The V end was cut by 3 bases, the J end by 2 bases, with 9 bases between. CDR3 sequence (DNA): TGTGCCAGCAGCTTTGACAGAAACACAGATACGCAGTATTTT. Translating it yields CASSFDRNTDTQYF.

This clone was seen a single time. This chain links TRBV19 with TRBJ1-5; tentative D call: TRBD1 (5 bases). CDR1 and CDR2 (germline): LNHDA, SQIVND (reference sequence). CDR3 size: 17 residues. The V gene lost 4 bases and the J gene lost 6 bases, with 22 bases spanning the gap. CDR3 in DNA: TGTGCCAGTAGTACCCTCCGGGACTGGGACCCCGGTCAGCCCCAGCATTTT. It codes for CASSTLRDWDPGQPQHF.

J is TRBJ2-7 and V is TRBV12-5; 8 positions agree with TRBD1. The CDR3 runs to 15 residues. Trimming removed 3 bases from V and 4 bases from J; junction bases left unmatched: 8. Looked up from germline, CDR1 is LGHNT and CDR2 is FRNRAP. CDR3 coding DNA: TGTGCTAGTGGTTTCACCCGGGACAGGAGTTACGAGCAGTACTTC. This encodes CASGFTRDRSYEQYF.

The chain employs TRBV5-1 and TRBJ2-7, with D tentatively TRBD1 or TRBD2 (5 bases each). The germline gives CDR1 SGHRS, CDR2 YFSETQ. Trimming pared 4 bases from V and 2 bases from J, leaving 10 bases between. The CDR3 length is 13 residues. CDR3 residues: CASSGGRTYEQYF. Here the CDR3 DNA reads TGCGCCAGCAGCGGGGGAAGGACCTACGAGCAGTACTTC. Full variable domain (rest looked up from reference TRBV5-1 and TRBJ2-7): KAGVTQTPRYLIKTRGQQVTLSCSPISGHRSVSWYQQTPGQGLQFLFEYFSETQRNKGNFPGRFSGRQFSNSRSEMNVSTLELGDSALYLCASSGGRTYEQYFGPGTRLTVT.

V is TRBV5-8 and J is TRBJ2-7; perhaps TRBD1 as D (6 bases). Between the trimmed V and J ends, which lost 3 bases and 5 bases, there was a span of 12 bases. Germline CDR1 and CDR2: SGHTS and YDEGEE. This CDR3 contains 13 residues. The CDR3 nucleotides read TGTGCCAGCAGCTGGAACGACAGGCACGAGCAGTACTTC. It specifies CASSWNDRHEQYF. The entire variable domain, with the rest obtained from reference TRBV5-8 and TRBJ2-7, is as follows: EAGVTQSPTHLIKTRGQQATLRCSPISGHTSVYWYQQALGLGLQFLLWYDEGEERNRGNFPPRFSGRQFPNYSSELNVNALELEDSALYLCASSWNDRHEQYFGPGTRLTVT.

This chain connects TRBV19 to TRBJ1-4; D gene ambiguous. This CDR3 region has 14 residues. The ends were cut back, 6 bases at V and 7 bases at J, with 15 bases in the middle. The germline V gene has CDR1 LNHDA and CDR2 SQIVND (reference sequence). CDR3 nucleotide sequence: TGTGCCAGTAGCGGGGATTTTCGTTCTGAAAAACTGTTTTTT. Amino acids: CASSGDFRSEKLFF.